A single sample gave rise to the 27 T cell receptor beta chains below, sequenced in a study of cytomegalovirus exposure and HLA in healthy donors (dated by TCRdb to between 2016 and 2019). Receptors were amplified or captured by the immunoSEQ multiplex PCR assay. For the multiplex PCR, a mixture combining 60 forward primers for TCR Vbeta segments and 13 reverse primers for TCR Jbeta segments was used. TCRdb limited this immuneACCESS table to in-frame rearrangements with V and J called. A share of clones is missing; checked studies link under half to unresolved V genes, and the rest is unexplained. The sample table lists some 100,000 clones, around 86% of them with a count of one. Jointly, the top ten make up roughly 2% of the sample. The specimen was PBMCs. The receptors shown here come from a woman in her twenties or thirties in good health and CMV-seronegative.

This chain joins TRBV18 and TRBJ2-7; TRBD1 matches at 10 bases. Looked up from germline, CDR1 is KGHSH and CDR2 is LQKENI. J lost 5 bases, V lost 1 base, and 5 bases had no gene match. This CDR3 comprises 15 residues. The CDR3 DNA follows: TGTGCCAGCTCACCACGGGACAGGGGCCCCCACGAGCAGTACTTC. Amino acids: CASSPRDRGPHEQYF.

The rearrangement uses TRBV11-1 and TRBJ2-3; D not resolved. CDR3 length: 14 amino acids. Trimming took 3 bases from V and 2 from J, leaving 9 bases between them. Germline V gene lookup returns CDR1 SGHAT and CDR2 FQDESV (reference sequence). The CDR3 nucleotides read TGTGCCAGCAGCTTGGCGGAAACCACAGATACGCAGTATTTT. Translation gives CASSLAETTDTQYF.

This clone was seen a handful of times. The rearrangement joins TRBV28 to TRBJ2-1; D gene uncertain. This CDR3 spans 16 amino acids. The V gene's germline CDR1 is MDHEN and CDR2 SYDVKM. Trimming removed 6 bases from V and 1 base from J, with 16 bases in between. This chain's CDR3 is CASSQTSYYSYNEQFF. The CDR3 region has the DNA TGTGCCAGCAGCCAAACCTCCTACTATTCCTACAATGAGCAGTTCTTC.

This chain's CDR3 is CASSLAGLAGGKDTQYF. In DNA form, the CDR3 reads TGCGCCAGCAGCTTGGCTGGACTAGCGGGGGGGAAGGATACGCAGTATTTT. The chain couples TRBV5-1 to TRBJ2-3; TRBD2 matches 15 bases. CDR3 length equals 17 residues. V lost 0 bases to trimming and J lost 6 bases; unmatched junction nucleotides: 5. Germline CDR1 is SGHRS and CDR2 is YFSETQ.

The V call is TRBV27, the J call TRBJ2-1; TRBD1 agrees at 10 bases. CDR1 is MNHEY and CDR2 is SMNVEV in the germline V gene (reference sequence). The CDR3 consists of 15 residues. Trimming took 7 bases from V and 8 from J; bases not matched to a gene: 11. The CDR3 loop is CASTRTGQGEYEQFF. CDR3 DNA: TGTGCCAGCACCCGAACTGGACAGGGGGAGTATGAGCAGTTCTTC.

The chain combines TRBV14 with TRBJ2-1; no definite D call. The CDR3 has 14 residues. V was pared by 4 bases and J by 11 bases, with 18 bases between. CDR1 and CDR2 from the germline V gene are SGHDN and FVKESK. CDR3 in amino acids: CASSLAHYSSKQFF. CDR3 bases: TGTGCCAGCAGCCTCGCCCACTATTCGAGTAAGCAGTTCTTC.

The CDR3 bases are TGTGCCGGGCGCCTAGCGGGAGATACGCAGTATTTT. Protein: CAGRLAGDTQYF. The chain couples TRBV30 to TRBJ2-3; 8 bases are a match to TRBD2. CDR3 length: 12 residues. After removal of 8 bases from V and 5 bases from J, the junction contained 6 bases not matched to a gene. Germline CDR1 and CDR2: GTSNPN and SVGIG (reference sequence).

The V gene is TRBV29-1, the J gene TRBJ2-3; 8 bases map to TRBD2. This CDR3 has 13 residues. V trimming: 4 bases; J trimming: 5 bases; junction bases outside the gene matches: 5. CDR1 is SQVTM, CDR2 ANQGSEA, per germline. As DNA, the CDR3 is TGCAGCGTTGTCGGGGGGGTACTAGATACGCAGTATTTT. Its protein product is CSVVGGVLDTQYF.

This clone was recorded only once. The CDR3 DNA reads TGTGCCAGCAGTGACCTAGCGGGAGGGCGCCCAGATACGCAGTATTTT. Amino acids: CASSDLAGGRPDTQYF. The V and J genes are TRBV6-4 and TRBJ2-3, with TRBD2 matching over 12 bases. The trim removed 2 bases at V and 4 bases at J, leaving 4 bases unmatched. The germline V gene has CDR1 MRHNA and CDR2 SNTAGT. The CDR3 is 16 residues long.

The chain recombines TRBV9 with TRBJ1-1, with D perhaps matching TRBD1 (5 bases). The V and J ends lost 3 bases and 5 bases respectively, with 11 bases between them. This CDR3 is 13 amino acids long. In germline, CDR1 is SGDLS, CDR2 YYNGEE. The CDR3 sequence: CASSAQYRTEAFF. The CDR3 nucleotides are TGTGCCAGCAGCGCCCAGTACAGGACTGAAGCTTTCTTT.

The chain links TRBV19 to TRBJ2-1; 8 bases are a match to TRBD1. V trimming: 4 bases; J trimming: 7 bases; junction bases outside the gene matches: 9. The CDR3 sequence is 15 residues long. Looked up from germline, CDR1 is LNHDA and CDR2 is SQIVND (reference sequence). This chain's CDR3 is CASSTTGASRNEQFF. The CDR3, as DNA: TGTGCCAGTAGTACGACAGGGGCCTCAAGGAATGAGCAGTTCTTC.

The sample holds a few counts of this clone. At one end the junction does not follow the germline gene, possibly because of a read error. The chain employs TRBV7-9 and TRBJ2-2; 7 bases agree with TRBD2. Germline V lookup: CDR1 SEHNR, CDR2 FQNEAQ (reference sequence). This CDR3 comprises 17 residues. The CDR3 sequence: CSSSPRGRETGTGELFF. The CDR3 DNA follows: TGTTCCAGCAGCCCCCGCGGGCGGGAGACCGGCACCGGGGAGCTGTTTTTT. Complete variable domain (other parts from reference TRBV7-9 and TRBJ2-2): DTGVSQNPRHKITKRGQNVTFRCDPISEHNRLYWYRQTLGQGPEFLTYFQNEAQLEKSRLLSDRFSAERPKGSFSTLEIQRTEQGDSAMYLCSSSPRGRETGTGELFFGEGSRLTVL.

This clone was seen just once. V is TRBV9 and J is TRBJ2-2; 7 bases match TRBD1. J lost 6 bases, V lost 2 bases, and 4 bases had no gene match. The CDR3 covers 14 residues. CDR1 is SGDLS and CDR2 is YYNGEE in the germline V gene. The CDR3 here is CASSVATGPGELFF. CDR3 in DNA: TGTGCCAGCAGCGTGGCGACAGGGCCCGGGGAGCTGTTTTTT.

The rearrangement uses TRBV6-1 and TRBJ1-3; no definite D call. This CDR3 contains 15 residues. Per germline, CDR1 MNHNS and CDR2 SASEGT. Between the trimmed V and J ends, which lost 8 bases and 0 bases, there was a span of 14 bases. Here the CDR3 reads CASHRPGSSGNTIYF. The CDR3 DNA reads TGTGCCAGCCATAGACCGGGTTCCTCTGGAAACACCATATATTTT.

This sequence joins TRBV5-1 and TRBJ1-1; 7 positions agree with TRBD1. Germline CDR1 and CDR2: SGHRS and YFSETQ. The V gene end was trimmed by 3 bases and the J gene end by 4 bases; junction bases not matched to a gene: 6. The CDR3 length is 14 residues. CDR3 in amino acids: CASSSGQTVTEAFF. The CDR3 nucleotides read TGCGCCAGCAGCTCGGGACAGACAGTCACTGAAGCTTTCTTT.

V gene TRBV28 combines with J gene TRBJ2-3; 12 bases map to TRBD2. The germline V gene encodes CDR1 MDHEN and CDR2 SYDVKM. CDR3 length: 16 amino acids. J was trimmed by 6 bases and V by 6 bases; bases with no gene match: 10. In DNA, the CDR3 is TGTGCCAGCAGAGGACTAGCGGGGAGCCCCGGGGATACGCAGTATTTT. Residues: CASRGLAGSPGDTQYF.

The gene calls are TRBV7-9 and TRBJ1-1; 8 bases align to TRBD1. Germline CDR1 and CDR2: SEHNR and FQNEAQ (reference sequence). After removal of 1 base from V and 7 bases from J, the junction contained 2 bases not matched to a gene. This CDR3 has 13 amino acids. The CDR3 DNA reads as TGTGCCAGCAGCTTAGGGACAGGGAGTGAAGCTTTCTTT. Translation gives CASSLGTGSEAFF.

This clone was seen once. The V gene is TRBV27, the J gene TRBJ2-7; the match to TRBD2 covers 7 bases. This CDR3 region has 15 residues. With V trimmed by 4 bases and J by 2 bases, 8 bases remained unmatched. The germline V gene has CDR1 MNHEY and CDR2 SMNVEV (reference sequence). The CDR3 sequence: CASSSNGLVTYEQYF. The CDR3 DNA reads as TGTGCCAGCAGTTCTAATGGACTAGTCACCTACGAGCAGTACTTC.

The chain has TRBV13 and TRBJ2-7; 13 positions agree with TRBD2. The CDR3 sequence is 21 residues long. The ends lost 5 bases at V and 0 bases at J; junction bases unmatched: 19. Germline-derived CDR1 and CDR2 are PRHDT and FYEKMQ (reference sequence). The CDR3 bases are TGTGCCAGCAGCCTCACCGCCAGACTAGCGGGAGGTCTTCCAAGCTCCTACGAGCAGTACTTC. Translating gives CASSLTARLAGGLPSSYEQYF.

The chain employs TRBV5-4 and TRBJ2-2; TRBD2 aligns across 7 bases. Germline CDR1 and CDR2: SGHNT and YYREEE (reference sequence). The V segment lost 4 bases and the J segment 0 bases; nucleotides outside the gene matches: 6. The CDR3 totals 16 residues. CDR3 sequence: CASSPRSGANTGELFF. CDR3 DNA: TGTGCCAGCAGCCCTAGAAGCGGGGCGAACACCGGGGAGCTGTTTTTT. The full variable domain, with the rest looked up from reference TRBV5-4 and TRBJ2-2, is ETGVTQSPTHLIKTRGQQVTLRCSSQSGHNTVSWYQQALGQGPQFIFQYYREEENGRGNFPPRFSGLQFPNYSSELNVNALELDDSALYLCASSPRSGANTGELFFGEGSRLTVL.

The V and J genes are TRBV5-1 and TRBJ2-2; perhaps TRBD2 as D (5 bases). This CDR3 is 16 amino acids long. Germline CDR1 SGHRS, CDR2 YFSETQ. Trimming left V 7 bases short and J 2 bases short, with 18 bases between. Here the CDR3 DNA reads TGCGCCAGCGGTACATTAGCGTCCCCTAACACCGGGGAGCTGTTTTTT. Protein sequence: CASGTLASPNTGELFF.

The chain couples TRBV5-1 to TRBJ1-1; D possibly corresponds to TRBD1 (6 bases). V was trimmed by 4 bases and J by 11 bases, leaving 24 bases between them. The CDR3 has 15 amino acids. Per the germline V gene, CDR1 is SGHRS and CDR2 is YFSETQ. The CDR3 here is CASSHSGQTNPQAFF. The CDR3 bases are TGCGCCAGCAGCCATTCGGGACAAACTAACCCCCAGGCTTTCTTT.

The chain couples TRBV6-5 to TRBJ1-1; no clear D. This CDR3 comprises 13 residues. Germline-derived CDR1 and CDR2 are MNHEY and SVGAGI. V lost 5 bases to trimming and J lost 5 bases, with 12 bases between them. CDR3 coding DNA: TGTGCCAGCAGTGAATGGGAGGGAACTGAAGCTTTCTTT. It codes for CASSEWEGTEAFF.

The chain couples TRBV10-3 to TRBJ2-3, with 7 bases aligning to TRBD2. V shed 0 bases, J shed 2 bases, and the junction held 2 bases outside the gene matches. Germline V gene lookup returns CDR1 ENHRY and CDR2 SYGVKD. The CDR3 length is 15 residues. This chain's CDR3 is CAISESSGATDTQYF. As DNA, the CDR3 is TGTGCCATCAGTGAGTCGAGCGGGGCCACAGATACGCAGTATTTT.

V gene TRBV28 combines with J gene TRBJ1-4, with D tentatively TRBD1 (5 bases). The V gene lost 5 bases and the J gene lost 5 bases, with 15 bases spanning the gap. CDR1 and CDR2 from the germline V gene are MDHEN and SYDVKM. The CDR3 sequence is 15 residues long. The CDR3 DNA reads as TGTGCCAGCAGTGGGGGACTGACGTTGAATGAAAAACTGTTTTTT. Translated: CASSGGLTLNEKLFF.

Notes on this clone: The junction departs from the called germline gene at one end, perhaps through a read error. The chain combines TRBV7-9 with TRBJ2-1, with D tentatively TRBD1 (6 bases). The CDR3 is 16 amino acids. Germline V gives CDR1 SEHNR, CDR2 FQNEAQ (reference sequence). CDR3 in amino acids: CSSSHLRGGSGDEQFF. CDR3 DNA sequence: TGTTCCAGCAGCCATCTGAGAGGGGGTAGTGGGGATGAGCAGTTCTTC.

The chain links TRBV6-6 to TRBJ2-5, with no clear D. Per germline, CDR1 MNHNY and CDR2 SVGAGI (reference sequence). Deletions cut 7 bases from V and 5 bases from J, with 14 bases between. This CDR3 spans 13 amino acids. The CDR3 region is CASIRTGGETQYF. Written as DNA, the CDR3 is TGTGCCAGCATCAGAACGGGTGGGGAGACCCAGTACTTC.